The clone carrying this T cell receptor beta chain was observed many times. Antigen unknown. MiXCR was run by TCRdb on the 5' RACE reads, yielding one entry per CDR3 protein. The repertoire holds some 120,000 distinct CDR3 sequences, with roughly 3.4% as singletons. The data were obtained in a study of neurological immune-mediated disorders. Study-wide results and caveats: Phylogenetic analysis grouped 18 of 34 multiple sclerosis patients' repertoires together, suggesting a possible repertoire signature.

The CDR3 sequence is 14 residues long. Germline CDR1 reads ENHRY; CDR2 reads SYGVKD. V gave up 6 bases and J gave up 6 bases, with 17 bases separating them. The chain employs TRBV10-3 and TRBJ1-1; D is ambiguous. This sequence originates from a woman aged 30 to 39 with multiple sclerosis. The sample comprised PBMCs. The CDR3 reads CAISDRAGSPEAFF. The CDR3 region has the DNA TGTGCCATCAGCGACCGGGCGGGGTCCCCTGAAGCTTTCTTT.